Below are 27 T cell receptor beta chains sequenced from a single sample in a study of shared clonotypes between healthy human individuals. The assay was immunoSEQ multiplex PCR, and TCRdb's table has in-frame clones only and misses some. The sample contains roughly 660,000 clones, less than 95% of which appear only once. Sequenced input: memory CD8+ T cells from PBMCs. Subset defined: CD45RO+ cells pooled with CCR7-negative TemRA cells. These receptors came from a man between 18 and 29 years old in good health. Some clones in this sample may be carry-over from other donors' samples.

The chain uses TRBV7-2 and TRBJ2-1, with 7 positions matching TRBD2. Germline V gene lookup returns CDR1 SGHTA and CDR2 FQGNSA. This CDR3 region has 14 residues. The V gene end was trimmed by 1 base and the J gene end by 4 bases; junction bases not matched to a gene: 1. The CDR3 sequence: CASSLGGGYNEQFF. In nucleotides, the CDR3 is TGTGCCAGCAGCTTAGGCGGGGGATACAATGAGCAGTTCTTC.

This rearrangement joins TRBV13 to TRBJ1-5; TRBD1 agrees at 7 bases. Germline V CDR1 and CDR2: PRHDT, FYEKMQ (reference sequence). The CDR3 runs 15 residues. V lost 5 bases, J lost 6 bases, and 10 bases stayed unmatched. The CDR3 loop is CASSLGQAGAQPQHF. The CDR3 DNA reads TGTGCCAGCAGCCTTGGACAGGCCGGGGCTCAGCCCCAGCATTTT.

J is TRBJ1-5 and V is TRBV7-9; D gene uncertain. The length of the CDR3 is 16 residues. CDR1 and CDR2 from the germline V gene are SEHNR and FQNEAQ (reference sequence). The germline V and J ends were trimmed by 1 base and 1 base, with 11 bases remaining between them. Here the CDR3 DNA reads TGTGCCAGCAGCTTAGGAGAGGGAGTCAGCAATCAGCCCCAGCATTTT. It codes for CASSLGEGVSNQPQHF. Looking up the rest from reference TRBV7-9 and TRBJ1-5 gives the full variable domain: DTGVSQNPRHKITKRGQNVTFRCDPISEHNRLYWYRQTLGQGPEFLTYFQNEAQLEKSRLLSDRFSAERPKGSFSTLEIQRTEQGDSAMYLCASSLGEGVSNQPQHFGDGTRLSIL.

The CDR3 spells CASSPGQRYEQYF. CDR3 DNA: TGCGCCAGCAGCCCCGGACAGCGCTACGAGCAGTACTTC. J is TRBJ2-7 and V is TRBV4-3; D might be TRBD1 (6 bases). From germline, CDR1 is LGHNA and CDR2 YSLEER. Trimming took off 4 bases at V and 3 bases at J, with 10 bases between the two ends. The CDR3 has 13 residues.

CDR3: CASTSATLSYEQYF. The CDR3 DNA reads TGTGCCAGCACCAGCGCAACCCTCTCCTACGAGCAGTACTTC. The rearrangement uses TRBV27 and TRBJ2-7, with D unresolved. V was pared by 7 bases and J by 0 bases, with 13 bases between. This CDR3 spans 14 amino acids. Germline assignment: CDR1 MNHEY and CDR2 SMNVEV (reference sequence).

To note about this clone: The sample has other DNA sequences that encode this CDR3 too. This chain links TRBV5-1 with TRBJ1-1; D is uncertain. The CDR3 is 14 residues long. Trimming left V 5 bases short and J 1 base short, with 12 bases between. Germline V CDR1 and CDR2: SGHRS, YFSETQ. CDR3 sequence (DNA): TGCGCCAGCAGTTTTGGCGGTCAGAACACTGAAGCTTTCTTT. Translation gives CASSFGGQNTEAFF. Full variable domain (remainder filled in from reference TRBV5-1 and TRBJ1-1): KAGVTQTPRYLIKTRGQQVTLSCSPISGHRSVSWYQQTPGQGLQFLFEYFSETQRNKGNFPGRFSGRQFSNSRSEMNVSTLELGDSALYLCASSFGGQNTEAFFGQGTRLTVV.

The V and J genes are TRBV27 and TRBJ2-5; D is tentatively TRBD1 or TRBD2 (6 bases each). Trimming shortened V by 3 bases and J by 4 bases, and 12 bases separated the two germline ends. The CDR3 sequence is 14 residues long. Germline V gene sequence: CDR1 MNHEY, CDR2 SMNVEV (reference sequence). The CDR3 here is CASSFWGAGETQYF. The CDR3 nucleotides read TGTGCCAGCAGTTTCTGGGGGGCCGGAGAGACCCAGTACTTC.

V usage is TRBV27 and J usage is TRBJ2-7; D possibly corresponds to TRBD2 (6 bases). This CDR3 is built from 13 residues. The germline gives CDR1 MNHEY, CDR2 SMNVEV (reference sequence). V was pared by 4 bases and J by 2 bases, with 9 bases between. The chain's CDR3 is CASSYGSTYEQYF. The DNA of the CDR3 is TGTGCCAGCAGTTACGGGAGTACCTACGAGCAGTACTTC.

V and J are TRBV7-9 and TRBJ1-2, with TRBD1 matching 9 bases. This CDR3 has 15 residues. Trimming removed 3 bases from V and 1 base from J; junction bases left unmatched: 3. Germline V gene sequence: CDR1 SEHNR, CDR2 FQNEAQ (reference sequence). The DNA of the CDR3 is TGTGCCAGCAGCTTGGGGACAGGGATTAACTATGGCTACACCTTC. As protein: CASSLGTGINYGYTF.

V gene TRBV11-1 combines with J gene TRBJ2-1; 8 bases agree with TRBD2. CDR3 length: 16 residues. Germline V CDR1 and CDR2: SGHAT, FQDESV (reference sequence). V shed 5 bases and J 6 bases; nucleotides not matched to a gene: 12. This chain's CDR3 is CASSPWAGTSSNEQFF. Here the CDR3 DNA reads TGTGCCAGCAGCCCATGGGCGGGGACTAGTAGCAATGAGCAGTTCTTC.

The chain links TRBV30 to TRBJ2-3; possible D gene TRBD2, 5 bases. Trimming stripped 2 bases from V and 2 bases from J, with 14 bases between. The germline V gene has CDR1 GTSNPN and CDR2 SVGIG (reference sequence). The CDR3 consists of 15 residues. The CDR3 DNA follows: TGTGCCTGGAGTTGGGGAGCCCCACCCACAGATACGCAGTATTTT. This gives the protein CAWSWGAPPTDTQYF.

The V and J genes are TRBV4-3 and TRBJ2-2; 7 bases agree with TRBD1. CDR1 and CDR2 from the germline V gene are LGHNA and YSLEER. The CDR3 runs 16 residues. V shed 3 bases, J shed 2 bases, and the junction held 6 bases outside the gene matches. As DNA, the CDR3 is TGCGCCAGCAGCCATGGTTTAGGGGGCAACACCGGGGAGCTGTTTTTT. Translation gives CASSHGLGGNTGELFF.

The chain recombines TRBV16 with TRBJ2-1; possibly TRBD1 for D (5 bases). Germline assignment: CDR1 KGHSY and CDR2 FQNENV. V was pared by 2 bases and J by 10 bases, with 9 bases between. This CDR3 region has 12 residues. Here the CDR3 DNA reads TGTGCCAGCAGCCAAACAGCAGGGGAGCAGTTCTTC. Protein product: CASSQTAGEQFF.

V and J are TRBV7-9 and TRBJ2-7, with D hard to call. The CDR3 totals 14 residues. V gave up 6 bases and J gave up 2 bases, with 14 bases separating them. CDR1 and CDR2 from the germline V gene are SEHNR and FQNEAQ (reference sequence). CDR3 residues: CASSLSDGTYEQYF. CDR3 coding DNA: TGTGCCAGCAGTCTTTCGGACGGCACCTACGAGCAGTACTTC. The complete variable domain, with remaining parts taken from reference TRBV7-9 and TRBJ2-7, reads DTGVSQNPRHKITKRGQNVTFRCDPISEHNRLYWYRQTLGQGPEFLTYFQNEAQLEKSRLLSDRFSAERPKGSFSTLEIQRTEQGDSAMYLCASSLSDGTYEQYFGPGTRLTVT.

The chain uses TRBV6-1 and TRBJ2-7; D is perhaps TRBD1 (6 bases). V was shortened by 2 bases and J by 2 bases, with 19 bases between the two germline ends. The germline V gene encodes CDR1 MNHNS and CDR2 SASEGT. The CDR3 has 17 residues. CDR3 in amino acids: CASSESTGISFAYEQYF. The CDR3 DNA sequence: TGTGCCAGCAGTGAATCGACAGGCATTTCCTTTGCCTACGAGCAGTACTTC.

The CDR3 nucleotides are TGTGCCAGCAGCCTTCTAGCGGGAGGACCTAGCACAGATACGCAGTATTTT. As protein: CASSLLAGGPSTDTQYF. The V call is TRBV7-9, the J call TRBJ2-3, with 11 bases identical to TRBD2. After removal of 5 bases from V and 0 bases from J, the junction contained 7 bases not matched to a gene. The CDR3 totals 17 residues. Germline CDR1 is SEHNR and CDR2 is FQNEAQ (reference sequence).

This rearrangement joins TRBV7-3 to TRBJ2-5, with TRBD2 identical over 7 bases. The germline gives CDR1 SGHTA, CDR2 FQGTGA. After removal of 4 bases from V and 4 bases from J, the junction contained 3 bases not matched to a gene. There are 13 residues in the CDR3. Written as DNA, the CDR3 is TGTGCCAGCAGCTGGGTAGCGGGAGAGACCCAGTACTTC. It specifies CASSWVAGETQYF.

As DNA, the CDR3 is TGTGCCAGCAGCGGGACTAGCGGGAGGTATGAGACCCAGTACTTC. Amino acid sequence: CASSGTSGRYETQYF. The chain carries TRBV11-2 and TRBJ2-5, with 15 bases fitting TRBD2. The V gene end was trimmed by 5 bases and the J gene end by 5 bases; junction bases not matched to a gene: 3. Germline CDR1 is SGHAT and CDR2 is FQNNGV. The CDR3 has 15 residues.

The genes are TRBV28 and TRBJ2-7; 8 nucleotides match TRBD2. V shed 7 bases and J 2 bases; nucleotides not matched to a gene: 22. CDR1 is MDHEN and CDR2 is SYDVKM in the germline V gene. This CDR3 has 19 amino acids. In DNA form, the CDR3 reads TGTGCCAGCATGCCTATATTATCGAAGCGGGAGCAAATAACCTACGAGCAGTACTTC. Translation: CASMPILSKREQITYEQYF.

The chain combines TRBV9 with TRBJ2-5; tentatively, D is TRBD1 (6 bases). Germline V gene sequence: CDR1 SGDLS, CDR2 YYNGEE. The germline V and J ends were trimmed by 0 bases and 4 bases, with 16 bases remaining between them. There are 16 residues in the CDR3. The CDR3 region is CASSVVGQGRAETQYF. The CDR3 DNA is TGTGCCAGCAGCGTAGTTGGGCAGGGGAGAGCAGAGACCCAGTACTTC.

J is TRBJ2-7 and V is TRBV13; 12 bases line up with TRBD1. The V gene end was trimmed by 6 bases and the J gene end by 2 bases; junction bases not matched to a gene: 5. Germline V gene sequence: CDR1 PRHDT, CDR2 FYEKMQ (reference sequence). This CDR3 has 15 residues. CDR3 DNA: TGTGCCAGCAGTTACGGGACAGGGGGCGCCTACGAGCAGTACTTC. Amino acid sequence: CASSYGTGGAYEQYF.

The chain uses TRBV6-4 and TRBJ2-7; 9 positions match TRBD2. The J segment lost 4 bases and the V segment lost 6 bases, leaving 10 bases of the junction unmatched. The germline V gene encodes CDR1 MRHNA and CDR2 SNTAGT. The CDR3 runs 15 residues. The CDR3 sequence: CASSPLGGRAYEQYF. CDR3 bases: TGTGCCAGCAGCCCCCTGGGCGGGAGGGCATACGAGCAGTACTTC.

The rearrangement joins TRBV2 to TRBJ1-3, with unresolved D. There are 17 residues in the CDR3. V lost 4 bases to trimming and J lost 0 bases, with 16 bases between them. Germline CDR1 reads SNHLY; CDR2 reads FYNNEI. The CDR3 DNA follows: TGTGCCAGCAGTGCCAGAAAACGGTGGAGCTCTGGAAACACCATATATTTT. Encoded protein: CASSARKRWSSGNTIYF.

The chain joins TRBV28 to TRBJ2-7; D is unclear. This CDR3 is 16 amino acids long. Germline values: CDR1 MDHEN, CDR2 SYDVKM. Trimming took 3 bases from V and 0 from J, leaving 15 bases between them. CDR3 sequence (DNA): TGTGCCAGCAGTTTTTCCCCCACTACCGCCTCCTACGAGCAGTACTTC. Residues: CASSFSPTTASYEQYF.

This chain joins TRBV4-1 and TRBJ1-5; 9 positions match TRBD1. The CDR3 is 19 amino acids. Germline assignment: CDR1 MGHRA and CDR2 YSYEKL. V shed 1 base, J shed 0 bases, and the junction held 10 bases outside the gene matches. The chain's CDR3 is CASSQGGGQGLYSNQPQHF. CDR3 nucleotides: TGCGCCAGCAGCCAAGGCGGGGGACAGGGACTTTATAGCAATCAGCCCCAGCATTTT.

This chain uses TRBV5-1 with TRBJ2-2; D is perhaps TRBD2 (7 bases). Germline V gene data show CDR1 as SGHRS and CDR2 as YFSETQ. The length of the CDR3 is 19 residues. Trimming removed 2 bases from V and 1 base from J, with 21 bases in between. DNA of the CDR3: TGCGCCAGCAGCTTCCGGCGGGGGCGCCCAGACCTGAACACCGGGGAGCTGTTTTTT. Protein: CASSFRRGRPDLNTGELFF. Using reference TRBV5-1 and TRBJ2-2 for the parts outside the CDR3, the full variable domain is KAGVTQTPRYLIKTRGQQVTLSCSPISGHRSVSWYQQTPGQGLQFLFEYFSETQRNKGNFPGRFSGRQFSNSRSEMNVSTLELGDSALYLCASSFRRGRPDLNTGELFFGEGSRLTVL.

Note on this clone: One end of the junction does not line up with germline, which may come from a read error. The chain couples TRBV6-5 to TRBJ1-5, with D unclear. Germline lookup yields CDR1 MNHEY and CDR2 SVGAGI. The CDR3 sequence is 13 residues long. In DNA, the CDR3 is TGTGCCAGTAGTTGGGCACTAAATCAGCCCCAGCATTTT. Amino acids: CASSWALNQPQHF.